This passage covers 28 T cell receptor beta chains from one sample sequenced in a study of brain T cells in children with intractable seizures. Assay: immunoSEQ multiplex PCR; the TCRdb copy retains only in-frame clones and omits some. The table shows 35,000 to 50,000 clones, with around 90% occurring only once. The sequencing here drew on peripheral blood, taken at surgery. These receptor sequences come from a girl under 10 years old with tuberous sclerosis and intractable seizures.

The chain has TRBV28 and TRBJ2-7, with D possibly matching TRBD1 (5 bases). The CDR3 has 13 residues. Germline V lookup: CDR1 MDHEN, CDR2 SYDVKM. Trimming took off 5 bases at V and 3 bases at J, with 11 bases between the two ends. For the CDR3, the DNA is TGTGCCAGCAGTCCAAGAGACAGCTACGAGCAGTACTTC. Protein product: CASSPRDSYEQYF.

This clone appeared once. The J gene is TRBJ1-5, the V gene TRBV7-2; no definite D call. CDR1 is SGHTA, CDR2 FQGNSA, per germline. The CDR3 loop spans 14 amino acids. V was trimmed by 2 bases and J by 5 bases, leaving 10 bases between them. CDR3 sequence (DNA): TGTGCCAGCAGCTTACAATCCGGGGATCAGCCCCAGCATTTT. Translation gives CASSLQSGDQPQHF.

J is TRBJ2-1 and V is TRBV5-1; TRBD2 agrees at 8 bases. V lost 0 bases and J lost 9; bases outside the gene matches: 5. The CDR3 length is 14 residues. Germline-derived CDR1 and CDR2 are SGHRS and YFSETQ. DNA for the CDR3: TGCGCCAGCAGCTTGGGCCCCGGGGGGGTTGAGCAGTTCTTC. Encoded protein: CASSLGPGGVEQFF.

The chain recombines TRBV12-5 with TRBJ2-2, with D possibly TRBD1 on 6 matching bases. CDR1 is LGHNT and CDR2 is FRNRAP in the germline V gene. This CDR3 spans 13 amino acids. The V and J ends lost 1 base and 6 bases respectively, with 6 bases between them. The CDR3 region is CASGLEGAGELFF. Here the CDR3 DNA reads TGTGCTAGTGGTTTGGAGGGGGCCGGGGAGCTGTTTTTT. Filled out from reference TRBV12-5 and TRBJ2-2, the complete variable domain reads DARVTQTPRHKVTEMGQEVTMRCQPILGHNTVFWYRQTMMQGLELLAYFRNRAPLDDSGMPKDRFSAEMPDATLATLKIQPSEPRDSAVYFCASGLEGAGELFFGEGSRLTVL.

The chain couples TRBV12-3 or TRBV12-4 to TRBJ1-2; TRBD1 is a possible D gene (5 bases). Trimming shortened V by 7 bases and J by 7 bases, and 16 bases separated the two germline ends. The CDR3 runs 13 residues. The CDR3 DNA reads as TGTGCCAGCACCCCCGACAGCCAGCGTGGCTACACCTTC. It codes for CASTPDSQRGYTF.

The chain couples TRBV7-9 to TRBJ1-2; no definite D call. The V end was cut by 6 bases, the J end by 8 bases, with 19 bases between. The CDR3 loop spans 14 amino acids. Germline V gene lookup returns CDR1 SEHNR and CDR2 FQNEAQ (reference sequence). The CDR3 DNA reads TGTGCCAGCAGAAAGTTACGGCTGGCGGGGGGCTACACCTTC. It translates to CASRKLRLAGGYTF.

The V and J genes are TRBV5-1 and TRBJ2-1; D is perhaps TRBD1 (5 bases). The CDR3 has 14 amino acids. V lost 3 bases to trimming and J lost 8 bases, with 15 bases between them. CDR1 and CDR2 (germline): SGHRS, YFSETQ. The CDR3 loop reads CASSYGPRGDEQFF. CDR3 DNA sequence: TGCGCCAGCAGCTACGGGCCAAGGGGCGATGAGCAGTTCTTC.

The chain carries TRBV11-1 and TRBJ1-1, with 10 bases identical to TRBD1. With V trimmed by 6 bases and J by 5 bases, 6 bases remained unmatched. Germline CDR1 and CDR2: SGHAT and FQDESV (reference sequence). CDR3 length: 14 residues. CDR3 sequence: CASSSDRGGTEAFF. The CDR3 DNA reads TGTGCCAGCAGTTCGGACAGGGGGGGAACTGAAGCTTTCTTT. Full variable domain (rest looked up from reference TRBV11-1 and TRBJ1-1): EAEVAQSPRYKITEKSQAVAFWCDPISGHATLYWYRQILGQGPELLVQFQDESVVDDSQLPKDRFSAERLKGVDSTLKIQPAELGDSAMYLCASSSDRGGTEAFFGQGTRLTVV.

The V gene is TRBV3-1 (or the pseudogene TRBV3-2), the J gene TRBJ2-3; tentatively, D is TRBD1 (5 bases). Per germline, CDR1 LGHDT and CDR2 YNNKEL (reference sequence). The V end lost 0 bases, the J end lost 1 base, and 5 bases lay between the germline ends. The CDR3 covers 14 residues. CDR3 DNA: TGTGCCAGCAGCCAAGAAGGGGGCACAGATACGCAGTATTTT. Protein product: CASSQEGGTDTQYF.

The J gene is TRBJ2-2, the V gene TRBV19, with 8 nucleotides matching TRBD1. This CDR3 is built from 15 residues. Trimming removed 5 bases from V and 5 bases from J; junction bases left unmatched: 7. CDR1 is LNHDA, CDR2 SQIVND, per germline (reference sequence). CDR3 loop: CASSVGDRQTGELFF. CDR3 sequence (DNA): TGTGCCAGTAGTGTTGGGGACAGGCAGACCGGGGAGCTGTTTTTT.

This sequence joins TRBV5-5 and TRBJ1-4, with 9 nucleotides matching TRBD1. This CDR3 region has 14 residues. The V gene end was trimmed by 3 bases and the J gene end by 5 bases; junction bases not matched to a gene: 2. Germline-derived CDR1 and CDR2 are SGHKS and YYEKEE (reference sequence). This CDR3 is CASSSGTGNEKLFF. The CDR3 DNA reads as TGTGCCAGCAGCTCCGGGACAGGGAATGAAAAACTGTTTTTT.

The chain uses TRBV6-4 and TRBJ2-1; 9 bases line up with TRBD2. CDR1 MRHNA and CDR2 SNTAGT come from the germline V gene. The junction had 13 bases not matched to a gene; V was cut back by 5 bases and J by 11 bases. The CDR3 runs 15 residues. CDR3 sequence reads: CASSSSGGTLEKQFF. The DNA of the CDR3 is TGTGCCAGCAGTAGCAGCGGGGGGACCTTAGAAAAGCAGTTCTTC.

The sample holds one count of this clone. V and J are TRBV6-5 and TRBJ1-2; 8 positions agree with TRBD1. CDR1 is MNHEY and CDR2 is SVGAGI in the germline V gene. The CDR3 runs to 15 residues. The J segment lost 4 bases and the V segment lost 7 bases, leaving 11 bases of the junction unmatched. This CDR3 reads CASTRDRGAIYGYTF. The CDR3 nucleotides read TGTGCCAGCACCAGAGACAGGGGAGCCATCTATGGCTACACCTTC.

The chain links TRBV2 to TRBJ2-7; no clear D gene. Between the trimmed V and J ends, which lost 6 bases and 4 bases, there was a span of 7 bases. The CDR3 runs 11 residues. The germline CDR1 and CDR2 sequences are SNHLY and FYNNEI. The CDR3 bases are TGTGCCAGCAGCCCTAAATACGAGCAGTACTTC. Its protein product is CASSPKYEQYF.

The chain couples TRBV6-5 to TRBJ2-1; D might be TRBD2 (5 bases). The CDR3 consists of 11 residues. Trimming removed 6 bases at V and 9 bases at J, with 9 bases between. Germline values: CDR1 MNHEY, CDR2 SVGAGI. The CDR3 reads CASRGAAEQFF. The CDR3 bases are TGTGCCAGCAGGGGAGCGGCTGAGCAGTTCTTC.

The J gene is TRBJ1-2, the V gene TRBV4-1; D is perhaps TRBD1 (5 bases). Trimming stripped 3 bases from V and 8 bases from J, with 13 bases between. The CDR3 is 13 amino acids. CDR1 is MGHRA, CDR2 YSYEKL, per germline. CDR3 residues: CASSHQGVLGYTF. CDR3 coding DNA: TGCGCCAGCAGCCATCAGGGTGTTTTAGGCTACACCTTC.

The chain employs TRBV24-1 and TRBJ2-2; D may correspond to TRBD1 or TRBD2 (5 bases each). With 12 bases removed from V and 2 bases from J, the gap between germline ends came to 21 bases. This CDR3 contains 16 residues. CDR1 and CDR2 (germline): KGHDR, SFDVKD. The CDR3 DNA reads TGTGCCCCCGATTGGGGACCCCAAACCAACACCGGGGAGCTGTTTTTT. This codes for CAPDWGPQTNTGELFF.

The chain employs TRBV2 and TRBJ2-1, with 9 bases fitting TRBD1. J lost 4 bases, V lost 6 bases, and 13 bases had no gene match. The CDR3 totals 17 residues. Germline V gene lookup returns CDR1 SNHLY and CDR2 FYNNEI. The CDR3, as DNA: TGTGCCAGCAGCAGCTTAATCGGGACAGGGCAGTACAATGAGCAGTTCTTC. This translates into CASSSLIGTGQYNEQFF.

The chain joins TRBV5-6 to TRBJ1-6, with D hard to call. With 2 bases removed from V and 6 bases from J, the gap between germline ends came to 12 bases. CDR1 is SGHDT, CDR2 YYEEEE, per germline. CDR3 length: 15 amino acids. CDR3 nucleotides: TGTGCCAGCAGCTTTTTGACCTTAACTAATTCACCCCTCCACTTT. Translating it yields CASSFLTLTNSPLHF.

The chain couples TRBV4-1 to TRBJ1-1; the D is unclear. Trimming removed 4 bases at V and 3 bases at J, with 15 bases between. The germline CDR1 and CDR2 sequences are MGHRA and YSYEKL. The CDR3 contains 15 residues. The CDR3 region is CASSPSWGRDTEAFF. The CDR3 nucleotides are TGCGCCAGCAGCCCGTCCTGGGGAAGGGACACTGAAGCTTTCTTT.

The genes are TRBV25-1 and TRBJ2-5, with D unresolved. V lost 1 base, J lost 2 bases, and 5 bases lay in between. CDR1 and CDR2 from the germline V gene are MGHDK and SYGVNS. The CDR3 is made up of 13 amino acids. The CDR3 sequence: CASSEWEQETQYF. DNA of the CDR3: TGTGCCAGCAGTGAATGGGAACAAGAGACCCAGTACTTC.

This clone was seen just once. The rearrangement links TRBV6-6 to TRBJ1-2; TRBD1 might be the D (6 bases). Germline CDR1 is MNHNY and CDR2 is SVGAGI (reference sequence). The V and J ends lost 6 bases and 1 base respectively, with 18 bases between them. The CDR3 is made up of 16 amino acids. In DNA form, the CDR3 reads TGTGCCAGCAGCCCCCTTGGGACATCCAATAACTATGGCTACACCTTC. Its translation is CASSPLGTSNNYGYTF.

The genes are TRBV27 and TRBJ1-2, with D tentatively TRBD1 (5 bases). The CDR3 extends over 16 amino acids. V lost 0 bases and J lost 8, with 19 bases in between. Germline V lookup: CDR1 MNHEY, CDR2 SMNVEV (reference sequence). CDR3 in amino acids: CASSLSSLGQGGGYTF. DNA of the CDR3: TGTGCCAGCAGTTTATCTTCCCTGGGGCAGGGTGGAGGCTACACCTTC.

This clone was seen only once. The chain combines TRBV5-4 with TRBJ1-2; TRBD1 matches 7 bases. Unmatched junction bases numbered 6, after V lost 0 bases and J lost 4 bases. The CDR3 consists of 15 residues. Germline-derived CDR1 and CDR2 are SGHNT and YYREEE (reference sequence). This chain's CDR3 is CASSLGGGEVYGYTF. For the CDR3, the DNA is TGTGCCAGCAGCTTGGGAGGGGGCGAAGTCTATGGCTACACCTTC.

J is TRBJ1-1 and V is TRBV27; D may be TRBD1 (6 bases). Looked up from germline, CDR1 is MNHEY and CDR2 is SMNVEV (reference sequence). The CDR3 has 15 amino acids. Trimming took off 0 bases at V and 1 base at J, with 9 bases between the two ends. The CDR3 spells CASSLSPTGNTEAFF. CDR3 DNA: TGTGCCAGCAGTTTATCGCCGACAGGGAACACTGAAGCTTTCTTT.

This chain uses TRBV28 with TRBJ2-7; 7 bases match TRBD1. With V trimmed by 2 bases and J by 2 bases, 6 bases remained unmatched. This CDR3 is built from 15 residues. In germline, CDR1 is MDHEN, CDR2 SYDVKM. CDR3 protein: CASSLPTGAPYEQYF. Written as DNA, the CDR3 is TGTGCCAGCAGTTTACCTACAGGGGCCCCCTACGAGCAGTACTTC.

A single count supports this clone. The chain carries TRBV6-2 or TRBV6-3 and TRBJ2-3; D is unresolved. CDR1 MNHEY and CDR2 SVGEGT come from the germline V gene. V was pared by 2 bases and J by 1 base, with 10 bases between. The length of the CDR3 is 15 residues. CDR3 region: CASSYEVPRTDTQYF. The CDR3 DNA follows: TGTGCCAGCAGTTACGAGGTACCCCGCACAGATACGCAGTATTTT.

This chain uses TRBV11-1 with TRBJ2-7, with D maybe TRBD1 (5 bases). V lost 3 bases, J lost 7 bases, and 10 bases lay in between. The CDR3 length is 12 residues. CDR1 is SGHAT and CDR2 is FQDESV in the germline V gene (reference sequence). This chain's CDR3 is CASSFRDGEQYV. The CDR3 coding sequence is TGTGCCAGCAGCTTCAGGGATGGTGAGCAGTACGTC.